This T cell receptor (beta chain) was identified in a study of blood T cell repertoires in COVID-19. Turning to the study itself: The samples span acute and convalescent COVID-19 from the United States, Italy and Spain.

CDR1 is SGHVS and CDR2 is FQNEAQ in the germline V gene. The V and J ends lost 5 bases and 6 bases, in that order; junction bases with no gene match: 10. The length of the CDR3 is 15 residues. Sequencing used immunoSEQ multiplex PCR; TCRdb keeps in-frame clones, though not all of them. The sample carries roughly 180,000 clones, 70% to 85% recorded once. This chain connects TRBV7-8 to TRBJ2-1; TRBD2 matches 7 bases. This TCR derives from a man aged 80 or over with COVID-19, enrolled during active disease. The source material was peripheral blood. CDR3: CASSPWDYGINEQFF. In DNA form, the CDR3 reads TGTGCCAGCAGCCCATGGGACTACGGGATCAATGAGCAGTTCTTC.